The 18 T cell receptor beta chains listed next were all sequenced from one sample in a study of glioma-infiltrating T cells. TCR alpha and beta CDR3 regions were amplified from RNA using iRepertoire nested multiplex PCR. TCRdb reprocessed the multiplex PCR reads via MiXCR and lists one record per CDR3 protein. The sample records around 180,000 distinct CDR3 sequences, roughly two fifths being singletons. Sequenced input: glioma tissue, nonneoplastic brain tissue, or PBMCs (not recorded which). These receptor sequences come from a human donor with low-grade glioma or glioblastoma, undergoing nonglioma brain surgery, or in good health (not recorded which).

Concerning this clonotype itself: With a much larger clone just one base away, this may be a read error. The rearrangement links TRBV10-3 to TRBJ2-7; perhaps TRBD1 as D (5 bases). Germline CDR1 ENHRY, CDR2 SYGVKD. Trimming left V 7 bases short and J 2 bases short, with 9 bases between. The CDR3 covers 12 residues. In nucleotides, the CDR3 is TGTGCCATCAAAAGGGGTACCTACGAGCAGTACTTC. As protein: CAIKRGTYEQYF.

With respect to this clonotype: A read error may be the cause here, since a much bigger clone is one base away. The chain uses TRBV20-1 and TRBJ2-1; D remains ambiguous. CDR3 length: 14 residues. Germline loops: CDR1 DFQATT, CDR2 SNEGSKA (reference sequence). CDR3 residues: CSTWVGPSYNEEFF. CDR3 DNA sequence: TGCAGTACCTGGGTGGGTCCTTCCTACAATGAGGAGTTCTTC.

About this clonotype: One end of the junction does not line up with germline, which may come from a read error. J is TRBJ2-7 and V is TRBV3-1; D may be TRBD2 (6 bases). Germline CDR1 and CDR2: LGHDT and YNNKEL (reference sequence). The CDR3 is 18 residues long. CDR3 amino acids: CASRQDRVWGEAPREQYF. CDR3 nucleotides: TGTGCCAGCAGACAAGATAGGGTTTGGGGGGAGGCCCCACGGGAGCAGTACTTC.

The V call is TRBV2, the J call TRBJ1-5; D unclear. Germline V gene data show CDR1 as SNHLY and CDR2 as FYNNEI. The CDR3 covers 12 residues. Trimming pared 4 bases from V and 8 bases from J, leaving 9 bases between. The CDR3 bases are TGTGCCAGCAGTGGGGATGATAAGCCCCAGCATTTT. Translating gives CASSGDDKPQHF.

This clonotype has at least ten counts. This chain uses TRBV20-1 with TRBJ2-1; TRBD2 aligns across 10 bases. Germline lookup yields CDR1 DFQATT and CDR2 SNEGSKA (reference sequence). This CDR3 has 13 amino acids. V lost 7 bases, J lost 6 bases, and 6 bases stayed unmatched. DNA for the CDR3: TGCAGTGTACGAGCGGGAGGGGTCAATGAGCAGTTCTTC. Protein product: CSVRAGGVNEQFF.

This chain uses TRBV12-3 or TRBV12-4 with TRBJ2-3; 8 nucleotides agree with TRBD2. V dropped 5 bases and J dropped 9; count of bases not matched to a gene: 13. This CDR3 has 15 amino acids. The CDR3 DNA sequence: TGTGCCAGCAGTCCTCGGGGTAGCGGGATGGGCACGCAGTATTTT. Residues: CASSPRGSGMGTQYF.

This clonotype was found many times. This chain uses TRBV6-1 with TRBJ2-1, with 8 bases that match TRBD2. The CDR3 runs to 14 residues. V gave up 8 bases and J gave up 9 bases; unmatched junction bases: 12. In germline, CDR1 is MNHNS, CDR2 SASEGT. This chain's CDR3 is CASGGREVVGEQFF. CDR3 DNA: TGTGCCAGCGGGGGGCGGGAGGTGGTTGGTGAGCAGTTCTTC.

On this clonotype: This may come from a read error, since a much larger clone is one base off. The V call is TRBV4-2, the J call TRBJ2-7, with D hard to call. CDR3 length: 14 residues. Germline lookup yields CDR1 LGHNA and CDR2 YNFKEQ. The CDR3 DNA reads as TGTGACAGCAGCTTGGCCTACGGTGGGCGCGAGCAGTACTTC. The encoded protein is CDSSLAYGGREQYF.

This rearrangement joins TRBV4-1 to TRBJ2-2; unclear D gene. Trimming took 0 bases from V and 4 from J, leaving 9 bases between them. The CDR3 length is 15 residues. CDR1 MGHRA and CDR2 YSYEKL come from the germline V gene. CDR3 sequence: CASSQDRVFTGELFF. The CDR3 DNA is TGCGCCAGCAGCCAAGATCGGGTATTCACCGGGGAGCTGTTTTTT.

This clonotype was recorded at least ten times. The chain recombines TRBV20-1 with TRBJ2-7; D possibly corresponds to TRBD2 (6 bases). This CDR3 has 14 residues. From germline, CDR1 is DFQATT and CDR2 SNEGSKA (reference sequence). Trimming took 0 bases from V and 6 from J, leaving 15 bases between them. CDR3 nucleotides: TGCAGTGCTAGAGATAGACTAGGGCTTATCGAGCAGTACTTC. It encodes CSARDRLGLIEQYF.

Concerning this clonotype itself: A much larger clone sits a single nucleotide away, making a read error possible. The V and J genes are TRBV28 and TRBJ2-7; no reliable D call. From germline, CDR1 is MDHEN and CDR2 SYDVKM. The CDR3 is made up of 10 amino acids. Here the CDR3 DNA reads TGTGCCAGCAGTTTGGATGAGCGGTACTTC. Its translation: CASSLDERYF.

The rearrangement joins TRBV5-1 to TRBJ2-3, with D perhaps TRBD1 (5 bases). The CDR3 is 17 amino acids. Trimming took 4 bases from V and 3 from J, leaving 21 bases between them. Germline CDR1 and CDR2: SGHRS and YFSETQ. The CDR3 region is CASSPTQGLANTDTQYF. Here the CDR3 DNA reads TGCGCCAGCAGCCCAACGCAGGGCCTGGCGAATACAGATACGCAGTATTTT. Supplemented by reference TRBV5-1 and TRBJ2-3, the full variable domain reads KAGVTQTPRYLIKTRGQQVTLSCSPISGHRSVSWYQQTPGQGLQFLFEYFSETQRNKGNFPGRFSGRQFSNSRSEMNVSTLELGDSALYLCASSPTQGLANTDTQYFGPGTRLTVL.

Concerning this clonotype: A much larger clone lies a single base off, so this may be a read error. This chain links TRBV15 with TRBJ2-7; D perhaps matches TRBD2 (5 bases). This CDR3 spans 13 amino acids. Deletions cut 0 bases from V and 5 bases from J, with 8 bases between. The germline gives CDR1 LNHNV, CDR2 YYDKDF (reference sequence). The CDR3 sequence: CATSREKRDEQYF. CDR3 nucleotides: TGTGCCACCAGCAGAGAAAAGAGGGACGAGCAGTACTTC.

This clonotype was counted a few times. The DNA of the CDR3 is TGCGCCAGCAGTGAGTCTGGGGGAGATACGCAGTATTTT. Its translation: CASSESGGDTQYF. The chain links TRBV10-1 to TRBJ2-3; D may match TRBD1 or TRBD2 (5 bases each). This CDR3 has 13 amino acids. Trimming removed 0 bases at V and 5 bases at J, with 6 bases between. In germline, CDR1 is WNHNN, CDR2 SYGVQD (reference sequence).

This clonotype was found many times. This chain joins TRBV27 and TRBJ2-2; 13 bases are shared with TRBD2. The CDR3 is 16 amino acids. V lost 9 bases, J lost 5 bases, and 9 bases stayed unmatched. Germline V gene lookup returns CDR1 MNHEY and CDR2 SMNVEV (reference sequence). CDR3 in amino acids: CASRLAGGLWTGELFF. The DNA of the CDR3 is TGTGCCAGTCGACTAGCGGGAGGCTTGTGGACCGGGGAGCTGTTTTTT.

Comment on this clonotype: This may arise from a read error, as a much more abundant clone is one base away. The rearrangement joins TRBV6-1 to TRBJ2-3; TRBD2 agrees at 7 bases. The CDR3 has 14 amino acids. Per the germline V gene, CDR1 is MNHNS and CDR2 is SASEGT. CDR3: CASSTSRNTDKQYF. CDR3 bases: TGTGCCTCTTCGACTAGCCGAAACACAGATAAGCAGTATTTT.

About this clonotype itself: Being one base from a much bigger clone, this may be a read error. The chain has TRBV7-9 and TRBJ1-5; D is ambiguous. Trimming took 5 bases from V and 0 from J, leaving 11 bases between them. The CDR3 is 15 amino acids. Germline V gene data show CDR1 as SEHNR and CDR2 as FQNEAQ (reference sequence). The CDR3 DNA reads as TGTGCCAGCAGCCTGGACGTGCGTAGCAATCAGCCCCAGCATTTT. It encodes CASSLDVRSNQPQHF.

This clonotype was observed many times. The V gene is TRBV20-1, the J gene TRBJ2-3, with TRBD2 identical over 7 bases. The germline gives CDR1 DFQATT, CDR2 SNEGSKA (reference sequence). CDR3 length equals 15 residues. Unmatched junction bases numbered 14, after V lost 6 bases and J lost 5 bases. Written as DNA, the CDR3 is TGCAGTGCCTCACCACGGCGGGAGAAGGAAGATACGCAGTATTTT. It encodes CSASPRREKEDTQYF.